This TCR beta chain stems from a study of OX40 agonist ivuxolimab in advanced cancers. Data came from immunoSEQ multiplex PCR; TCRdb stores just in-frame clones and leaves some out. This table has approximately 40,000 clones, under 90% appearing once. V was pared by 4 bases and J by 0 bases, with 2 bases of the junction left unmatched. CDR3 length equals 16 residues. Germline CDR1 SGHRS, CDR2 YFSETQ. The specimen comprised CD4+ or CD8+ T cells sorted from blood, sampled in a trial of the OX40 agonist ivuxolimab. The V call is TRBV5-1, the J call TRBJ2-3; 13 nucleotides agree with TRBD2. This receptor was taken from an adult with an advanced solid tumor such as melanoma, head and neck, liver or kidney cancer. CDR3 bases: TGCGCCAGCAGCCCGGGACTAGCGGGGAGCACAGATACGCAGTATTTT. It specifies CASSPGLAGSTDTQYF.